This TCR beta chain comes out of a study of blood T cell repertoires in COVID-19. In the study overall: Collection of acute and convalescent COVID-19 samples took place in the United States, Italy and Spain. PBMCs, B-cell-depleted T cells, or T cells provided the cDNA or gDNA that made up the material.

In the authors' methods: The assay estimated nucleated cells by amplifying reference gene primers. Sequenced by immunoSEQ multiplex PCR; TCRdb stores in-frame clones only, minus some. From that table come the V and J calls and clone size; the DNA was used to work out D and trimming. The table has roughly 43,000 clones, roughly 82% seen once; the top ten hold about 25%. Trimming pared 1 base from V and 2 bases from J, leaving 10 bases between. The CDR3 consists of 15 residues. Germline lookup yields CDR1 KGHSH and CDR2 LQKENI. The genes are TRBV18 and TRBJ2-3; tentatively, D is TRBD1 (5 bases). The material sequenced was peripheral blood. This receptor was taken from a woman in her sixties or seventies with acute or convalescent COVID-19. This chain's CDR3 is CASSPQGPNTDTQYF. Written as DNA, the CDR3 is TGTGCCAGCTCACCACAGGGGCCCAACACAGATACGCAGTATTTT.